Listed below are T cell receptor beta chains from one sample, sequenced in a study of T cell clones after liver transplantation. TCRdb's table, derived via immunoSEQ multiplex PCR, lists solely in-frame clones and lacks some. The sample includes roughly 80,000 clones, around four fifths of them seen just once. The material sequenced was CD4+ T cells from blood, taken at the 22-month timepoint. Receptors were obtained from a human patient who received a liver transplant. These T cells may partly come from the graft donor. Both conserved end residues are part of each CDR3. The D gene is left open where the match is weak. Clone size is not always given. Where it is, it says once, few, many or a class for expanded clones.

>-|TRBJ2-1|-|TRBV9
TGTGCCAGCAGCGGAATAGCGGTATCCTACAATGAGCAGTTCTTC
CASSGIAVSYNEQFF
>-|TRBJ2-7|-|TRBV2
TGTGCCAGCAGTTCCGGGGCAACCTTCGGCGAGCAGTACTTC
CASSSGATFGEQYF
>TRBD1|TRBJ2-5|-|TRBV19
TGTGCCAGTAGTATAGGGCACAGGGGAGAGACCCAGTACTTC
CASSIGHRGETQYF
>-|TRBJ1-2|-|TRBV27
TGTGCCAGTCGTTTGACAAGATACTATGGCTACACCTTC
CASRLTRYYGYTF
>-|TRBJ2-1|-|TRBV28
TGTGCCAGCAGCGCCATGATGGCGGGACGCAACAATGAGCAGTTCTTC
CASSAMMAGRNNEQFF
>-|TRBJ2-7|-|TRBV7-9
TGTGCCATCAAGGGCCCCCCCTCCGAGCAGTACTTC
CAIKGPPSEQYF
>TRBD1|TRBJ1-4|-|TRBV19
TGTGCCAGTAGTATAAAGACAGGGTACTCAACTAATGAAAAACTGTTTTTT
CASSIKTGYSTNEKLFF
>-|TRBJ1-1|-|TRBV4-3
TGCGCCAGCAGCCAAGGAAGGACACAGAACACTGAAGCTTTCTTT
CASSQGRTQNTEAFF
>TRBD1|TRBJ2-1|-|TRBV7-3
TGTGCCACCGGGCTGGGACAGAGAAACAATGAGCAGTTCTTC
CATGLGQRNNEQFF
>-|TRBJ2-7|few|TRBV20-1
TGCAGTGCTAGAGAAACGGTGGAGCAGTACTTC
CSARETVEQYF
>TRBD1|TRBJ2-7|-|TRBV28
TGTGCCAGCAGACCGCGGGGGACAGGGCCCGACGAGCAGTACTTC
CASRPRGTGPDEQYF
>TRBD2|TRBJ2-7|-|TRBV7-8
TGTGCCAGCAGCTATGAGCGACTAGCCGGCTACGAGCAGTACTTC
CASSYERLAGYEQYF
>-|TRBJ1-1|-|TRBV5-6
TGTGCCAGCAGCTTGCCCAGCCTCACTGAAGCTTTCTTT
CASSLPSLTEAFF
>-|TRBJ1-1|-|TRBV6-1
TGTGCCAGCAGACCGGGATCTACGAACACTGAAGCTTTCTTT
CASRPGSTNTEAFF
>TRBD1|TRBJ2-1|-|TRBV6-1
TGTGCCAGCAGTTGGGGACAGGGGTTCTACAATGAGCAGTTCTTC
CASSWGQGFYNEQFF
>-|TRBJ2-2|-|TRBV5-1
TGCGCCAGCAGCTTGGCTGAGACCGGGGAGCTGTTTTTT
CASSLAETGELFF
>TRBD1|TRBJ2-3|-|TRBV7-9
TGTGCCAGCCGTACCTCGAGGGGGCTTTACACAGATACGCAGTATTTT
CASRTSRGLYTDTQYF
>-|TRBJ2-1|-|TRBV18
TGTGCCAGCTCACCACCGTCGAGGAATGAGCAGTTCTTC
CASSPPSRNEQFF
>-|TRBJ2-1|-|TRBV4-2
TGTGCCAGCAGCCAAGAACGGCTAGCCTACAATGAGCAGTTCTTC
CASSQERLAYNEQFF
>-|TRBJ1-5|once|TRBV2
TGTGCCAGCAGGGTTTTAGGGAATCAGCCCCAGCATTTT
CASRVLGNQPQHF
>TRBD2|TRBJ2-2|-|TRBV4-2
TGTGCCAGCAGCCATACCTCGTGGGGCGGGGGGCGCCCCGGGGAGCTGTTTTTT
CASSHTSWGGGRPGELFF
>-|TRBJ1-2|once|TRBV5-1
TGCGCCAGCAACAACCCAGACAAGTCGCTTACAAGGACCTTC
CASNNPDKSLTRTF
>-|TRBJ2-3|-|TRBV7-2
TGTGCCAGCAGCCAAGGGACACATCACACAGATACGCAGTATTTT
CASSQGTHHTDTQYF
>TRBD1|TRBJ2-5|-|TRBV2
TGTGCCAGCAGCGCCGGGACAGGGTACCAAGAGACCCAGTACTTC
CASSAGTGYQETQYF
>-|TRBJ1-2|-|TRBV4-2
TGTGCCAGCAGCCAAGGCGGACAGAATGAGGCTGGCTACACCTTC
CASSQGGQNEAGYTF
>-|TRBJ2-7|once|TRBV5-1
TGCGCCAGCTCGTTTCGAACCGGGACCTCCGCCGAGCAGTACTTC
CASSFRTGTSAEQYF
>-|TRBJ2-3|-|TRBV28
TGTGCCAGCAGTTCCCTCACAGATACGCAGTATTTT
CASSSLTDTQYF
>-|TRBJ1-2|-|TRBV11-2
TGTGCCAGCAGCTTAGAGGGGCCTGGCTACACCTTC
CASSLEGPGYTF
>TRBD1|TRBJ1-2|-|TRBV7-9
TGTGCCAGCAGCTTACCTGACAGGGGAAATGGCTACACCTTC
CASSLPDRGNGYTF
>TRBD2|TRBJ2-7|-|TRBV11-3
TGTGCCAGCAGCTCGGGACTAGCGGGGAGGTACTTC
CASSSGLAGRYF
>-|TRBJ2-5|-|TRBV9
TGTGCCAGCAGCGCCAGTGGGGGGTGGGAAGAGACCCAGTACTTC
CASSASGGWEETQYF
>-|TRBJ2-7|-|TRBV6-1
TGTGCCAGCAACTTATTCTACGAGCAGTACTTC
CASNLFYEQYF
>TRBD2|TRBJ2-1|-|TRBV5-1
TGCGCCAGCAGCTTGGAGGCTTCCGGGACTAGAGGTGAGCAGTTCTTC
CASSLEASGTRGEQFF
>-|TRBJ2-2|-|TRBV19
TGTGCCAGTAGAGCAGCAGGAGCCACCGGGGAGCTGTTTTTT
CASRAAGATGELFF
>-|TRBJ2-3|-|TRBV20-1
TGCAGTGCAGTAGACCGGAATACGCAGTATTTT
CSAVDRNTQYF
>-|TRBJ2-7|few|TRBV10-3
TGTGCCATCCTCCGAGGGGACGGCGACGAGCAGTACTTC
CAILRGDGDEQYF
>TRBD1|TRBJ1-3|-|TRBV7-2
TGTGCCAGCAGCTCGAGACAGGGGGCATTTGGAAACACCATATATTTT
CASSSRQGAFGNTIYF
>-|TRBJ2-3|-|TRBV5-6
TGTGCCAGCACCAGTGGAGGGCGCTCCACAGATACGCAGTATTTT
CASTSGGRSTDTQYF
>TRBD1|TRBJ2-5|-|TRBV5-4
TGTGCCAGCAGCGTACAGACAGGGTGGCAAGAGACCCAGTACTTC
CASSVQTGWQETQYF
>-|TRBJ1-2|-|TRBV29-1
TGCAGCGTTACGTCCTCTGGGGGTATTGATGGCTACACCTTC
CSVTSSGGIDGYTF
>-|TRBJ1-5|few|TRBV7-2
TGTGCCAGCAGTCCGGACCAGGGGAGCCATCAGCCCCAGCATTTT
CASSPDQGSHQPQHF
>-|TRBJ1-5|-|TRBV6-1
TGTGCCAGCACCTTGGACGGCCTTGGGCCCCAGCATTTT
CASTLDGLGPQHF
>TRBD2|TRBJ2-3|-|TRBV9
TGTGCCAGCAGCCGATCGGGGACTAGCGCAGATACGCAGTATTTT
CASSRSGTSADTQYF
>-|TRBJ2-7|-|TRBV4-1
TGCGCCAGCAGCCAAGATGCCAGCTACGAGCAGTACTTC
CASSQDASYEQYF
>-|TRBJ2-2|-|TRBV6-5
TGTGCCAGCAGTTACTCTCCGGGGGCGAACACCGGGGAGCTGTTTTTT
CASSYSPGANTGELFF
>TRBD1|TRBJ2-1|-|TRBV7-3
TGTGCCAGCAGCCCGATAGCCCCGACAGGGGGCCGCAATGAGCAGTTCTTC
CASSPIAPTGGRNEQFF
>-|TRBJ2-6|once|TRBV2
TGTGCCAGCAACCTCCCACCTCAGGCCTCTGGGGCCAACGTCCTGACTTTC
CASNLPPQASGANVLTF
>TRBD1|TRBJ2-1|-|TRBV19
TGTGCCAGTAGTAGAGGACAGGGGTGGGATGAGCAGTTCTTC
CASSRGQGWDEQFF
>-|TRBJ2-7|-|TRBV25-1
TGTGCCAGCAGTGATGGGGACGTAGGAAGCTACGAGCAGTACTTC
CASSDGDVGSYEQYF
>TRBD1|TRBJ2-7|-|TRBV5-4
TGTGCCAGCAGCTGGGACAGGGGATCAGGGAACGAGCAGTACTTC
CASSWDRGSGNEQYF
>-|TRBJ2-1|-|TRBV4-1
TGCGCCAGCAGCCAAGTGGCTAGCCTCAATGAGCAGTTCTTC
CASSQVASLNEQFF
>-|TRBJ2-1|-|TRBV5-1
TGCGCCAGCAGCCCCACTGGGTCCTACAATGAGCAGTTCTTC
CASSPTGSYNEQFF
>-|TRBJ1-2|-|TRBV11-1
TGTGCCAGCAGCTTACGTGGCCCGAGGGGCTACACCTTC
CASSLRGPRGYTF
>TRBD1|TRBJ2-5|-|TRBV5-6
TGTGCCAGCAGCTTGGCCGGGACAGGGGGCGCAGGAGAGACCCAGTACTTC
CASSLAGTGGAGETQYF
>TRBD2|TRBJ2-1|-|TRBV6-1
TGTGCCCACAGGACTAGCGGGAAGCATGAGCAGTTCTTC
CAHRTSGKHEQFF
>-|TRBJ2-2|-|TRBV6-4
TGTGCCAGCAGTGACTCGCACGGGGCGTCCGGGGAGCTGTTTTTT
CASSDSHGASGELFF
>TRBD1|TRBJ1-2|-|TRBV7-9
TGTGCCAGCAGCCCGCCGGACAGGGTAGGGGATGGCTACACCTTC
CASSPPDRVGDGYTF
>TRBD1|TRBJ1-6|-|TRBV7-2
TGTGCCAGCAGCTACGACAGGGTCCTAAATTCACCCCTCCACTTT
CASSYDRVLNSPLHF